A selection of T cell receptor beta chains follows, all from one sample in a study of T cell changes during pregnancy in multiple sclerosis. Data came from immunoSEQ multiplex PCR; TCRdb stores just in-frame clones and leaves some out. This sample carries approximately 21,000 clones, approximately 86% of them seen once, and the ten largest clones take less than 20%. Sequencing used CD8+ T cells from peripheral blood mononuclear cells, obtained in the first trimester of pregnancy. These receptors originate from a female donor in good health, enrolled as a control in a pregnancy study. Both conserved end residues are part of each CDR3. The D gene is left open where the match is weak. Clone sizes are given selectively: once, few, many, or a class where the clone is expanded.

.,TRBV9,once,TRBJ1-4,CASSVFPTGEKLFF,TGTGCCAGCAGCGTGTTTCCTACAGGGGAAAAACTGTTTTTT
TRBD2,TRBV9,.,TRBJ2-3,CASHGGAGASNTQYF,TGTGCCAGCCATGGGGGAGCGGGGGCCAGTAATACGCAGTATTTT
TRBD1,TRBV5-6,.,TRBJ2-1,CASSFTGGYNEQFF,TGTGCCAGCAGCTTTACAGGGGGCTACAATGAGCAGTTCTTC
.,TRBV4-1,.,TRBJ2-1,CASSQSVLEQFF,TGCGCCAGCAGCCAATCTGTCCTTGAGCAGTTCTTC
.,TRBV6-5,.,TRBJ2-7,CASSYGRAYEQYF,TGTGCCAGCAGTTACGGCAGGGCCTACGAGCAGTACTTC
.,TRBV28,.,TRBJ2-7,CASSFDGTPSSYEQYF,TGTGCCAGCAGCTTCGATGGGACACCGAGCTCCTACGAGCAGTACTTC
TRBD1,TRBV29-1,.,TRBJ1-6,CSVLQGDLNSPLHF,TGCAGCGTCCTACAGGGGGATCTAAATTCACCCCTCCACTTT
.,TRBV6-1,few,TRBJ1-5,CASSETTDYQPQHF,TGTGCCAGCAGTGAGACAACCGATTATCAGCCCCAGCATTTT
TRBD1,TRBV7-9,.,TRBJ2-7,CASSSGQGVNEQYF,TGTGCCAGCAGCTCAGGACAGGGGGTCAACGAGCAGTACTTC
TRBD2,TRBV28,.,TRBJ2-1,CASSLASGRADEQFF,TGTGCCAGCAGTCTAGCTAGCGGGAGGGCGGATGAGCAGTTCTTC
.,TRBV10-3,.,TRBJ1-6,CAIKEGGARSSYNSPLHF,TGTGCCATCAAAGAAGGGGGAGCCAGAAGCTCCTATAATTCACCCCTCCACTTT
TRBD1,TRBV15,.,TRBJ1-6,CATSLDRDPFNSPLHF,TGTGCCACCAGCCTAGACAGGGACCCCTTCAATTCACCCCTCCACTTT
.,TRBV20-1,few,TRBJ1-1,CSAWGGFEAFF,TGCAGTGCTTGGGGGGGATTTGAAGCTTTCTTT
TRBD1,TRBV7-9,.,TRBJ1-1,CASSPRGGTGVSEAFF,TGTGCCAGCAGTCCTAGGGGCGGGACAGGGGTCTCTGAAGCTTTCTTT
TRBD2,TRBV9,.,TRBJ2-7,CASSAEGSGKLEQYF,TGTGCCAGCAGCGCAGAGGGGAGCGGGAAGCTCGAGCAGTACTTC
.,TRBV7-8,many,TRBJ2-2,CASRHRGTGELFF,TGTGCCAGCAGACATAGGGGGACCGGGGAGCTGTTTTTT
TRBD2,TRBV7-2,.,TRBJ2-3,CASSLLIGSGDTDTQYF,TGTGCCAGCAGCTTACTGATCGGTAGCGGGGACACAGATACGCAGTATTTT
.,TRBV10-3,.,TRBJ1-3,CAIGNLDGNTIYF,TGTGCCATCGGTAATTTAGATGGAAACACCATATATTTT
.,TRBV28,.,TRBJ2-7,CASSLPGLLYEQYF,TGTGCCAGCAGTTTACCCGGACTCCTCTACGAGCAGTACTTC
.,TRBV11-3,.,TRBJ2-4,CASSPRTGENIQYF,TGTGCCAGCAGCCCACGGACGGGGGAAAACATTCAGTACTTC
TRBD1,TRBV7-8,.,TRBJ2-7,CASSFDRAYEQYF,TGTGCCAGCAGCTTTGACAGGGCCTACGAGCAGTACTTC
.,TRBV9,.,TRBJ1-5,CASSDNRANQPQHF,TGTGCCAGCAGCGATAACAGGGCAAATCAGCCCCAGCATTTT
.,TRBV5-1,.,TRBJ2-7,CASSFGHLSYEQYF,TGCGCCAGCAGCTTCGGACATCTCTCCTACGAGCAGTACTTC
.,TRBV30,.,TRBJ2-1,CAWAQSDFNEQFF,TGTGCCTGGGCCCAGTCGGACTTCAATGAGCAGTTCTTC
TRBD1,TRBV9,.,TRBJ2-2,CASSPPVGQGYTGELFF,TGTGCCAGCAGCCCTCCGGTGGGACAGGGATACACCGGGGAGCTGTTTTTT
.,TRBV4-2,.,TRBJ2-5,CASSQVRGEQETQYF,TGTGCCAGCAGCCAAGTTCGCGGGGAGCAAGAGACCCAGTACTTC
.,TRBV27,few,TRBJ1-1,CASSLYQGTEAFF,TGTGCCAGCAGTTTATATCAGGGAACTGAAGCTTTCTTT
TRBD2,TRBV13,.,TRBJ2-7,CASSEAGTSSYEQYF,TGTGCCAGCAGTGAAGCCGGGACTAGCTCCTACGAGCAGTACTTC
.,TRBV5-6,.,TRBJ1-5,CASSLGGTNQPQHF,TGTGCCAGCAGCTTGGGGGGCACGAATCAGCCCCAGCATTTT
TRBD2,TRBV4-3,once,TRBJ2-1,CASSQALAGGGSYNEQFF,TGCGCCAGCAGCCAAGCACTAGCGGGGGGGGGCTCCTACAATGAGCAGTTCTTC
.,TRBV7-2,.,TRBJ1-5,CASSSSGGEKPQHF,TGTGCCAGCAGCTCCTCCGGGGGGGAGAAGCCCCAGCATTTT
.,TRBV25-1,.,TRBJ2-7,CASSEAGNSYEQYF,TGTGCCAGCAGTGAAGCGGGGAACTCCTACGAGCAGTACTTC
.,TRBV7-8,.,TRBJ1-2,CASSLGGQDYGYTF,TGTGCCAGCAGCTTAGGGGGGCAGGACTATGGCTACACCTTC
.,TRBV19,.,TRBJ1-1,CASRSGRTEAFF,TGTGCCAGCCGGTCAGGGCGCACTGAAGCTTTCTTT
.,TRBV11-1,.,TRBJ2-3,CASSLARILPYTDTQYF,TGTGCCAGCAGCTTAGCGCGGATTCTACCCTACACAGATACGCAGTATTTT
.,TRBV6-1,.,TRBJ2-1,CASIWTGENEQFF,TGTGCCAGCATTTGGACCGGGGAAAATGAGCAGTTCTTC
TRBD1,TRBV7-6,.,TRBJ1-1,CASSPDRVKITEAFF,TGTGCCAGCAGCCCGGACAGGGTAAAGATCACTGAAGCTTTCTTT
TRBD1,TRBV27,.,TRBJ2-7,CASRQGSEQYF,TGTGCCAGCAGACAGGGGTCCGAGCAGTACTTC
TRBD2,TRBV6-4,.,TRBJ2-3,CASRLAGDTDTQYF,TGTGCCAGCAGACTCGCGGGGGACACAGATACGCAGTATTTT
TRBD2,TRBV27,.,TRBJ2-7,CASSLGLAAYEQYF,TGTGCCAGCAGTTTAGGGCTAGCGGCCTACGAGCAGTACTTC
.,TRBV28,.,TRBJ2-1,CASSFEQYNEQFF,TGTGCCAGCAGTTTTGAACAGTACAATGAGCAGTTCTTC
TRBD1,TRBV27,.,TRBJ2-7,CASSPGQAYEQYF,TGTGCCAGCAGTCCAGGACAGGCCTACGAGCAGTACTTC
.,TRBV27,.,TRBJ1-5,CASSHRDSNQPQHF,TGTGCCAGCAGCCACAGGGATAGCAATCAGCCCCAGCATTTT
TRBD2,TRBV7-9,.,TRBJ2-7,CASSSQAGEYEQYF,TGCGCCAGCAGCTCTCAAGCGGGGGAATACGAGCAGTACTTC
TRBD2,TRBV27,.,TRBJ2-1,CASRTSASNEQFF,TGTGCCTCTAGGACTAGCGCTTCGAATGAGCAGTTCTTC
.,TRBV7-9,.,TRBJ1-2,CASSLSPDRYYGYTF,TGTGCCAGCAGCTTATCCCCGGACAGATACTATGGCTACACCTTC